This T cell receptor (beta chain) was identified in a study of siplizumab effects on memory and regulatory T cells. Study findings and constraints: Siplizumab caused a significant drop in alloreactive sequences traceable to unstimulated CD4+ memory cells. Sequences below about 10^-5 frequency were poorly captured, and few alloreactive clones mapped to unstimulated subsets. Confirmation that proliferating Tregs from siplizumab cultures had suppressive function was not obtained. Unstimulated naive T cells seemed to show more diversity than memory cells did, and they also seemed to be among the major contributors to the alloresponse.

CDR1 is SGHTA and CDR2 is FQGNSA in the germline V gene. This CDR3 has 13 amino acids. V was pared by 2 bases and J by 7 bases, with 9 bases between. On this clone itself: The antigen is not known.

TCRdb's copy holds only in-frame clones and misses some; the assay was immunoSEQ multiplex PCR. The data show approximately 100,000 clones, 85% to 95% seen once. This sequence joins TRBV7-2 and TRBJ1-5; D is uncertain. Sequenced: non-Treg CD4+ T cells sorted from blood. This clonotype was sampled from a human donor in good health. CDR3 in amino acids: CASSLSTGQPQHF. DNA for the CDR3: TGTGCCAGCAGCTTATCGACGGGGCAGCCCCAGCATTTT.